This section outlines one T cell receptor (beta chain) sequence together with its context. Per the authors' pipeline: From reference gene primer amplification, estimates of nucleated cell counts were derived. Clones were sequenced by immunoSEQ multiplex PCR, and TCRdb holds only the in-frame ones, with some missing. V, J and clone size are those of that table, while D and trimming were read from the DNA. The sample has some 270,000 clones, 80% to 90% seen once; the top ten hold 11%. This sample is drawn from a study of blood T cell repertoires in COVID-19. The V gene's germline CDR1 is SGHNT and CDR2 YYREEE (reference sequence). After removal of 4 bases from V and 8 bases from J, the junction contained 7 bases not matched to a gene. The CDR3 is 14 amino acids.

The TCR comes from a woman in her 70s with acute or convalescent COVID-19. V is TRBV5-4 and J is TRBJ2-3; 10 positions agree with TRBD2. The sequenced material came from peripheral blood. CDR3 residues: CASSQRGGGGTQYF. CDR3 sequence (DNA): TGTGCCAGCAGCCAGCGGGGGGGCGGGGGTACGCAGTATTTT.